The sequence of this T cell receptor (beta chain) was determined in a study of blood T cell repertoires in COVID-19 (TCRdb year 2020). Regarding the study in general: Collaborator samples came from the United States, Italy and Spain and covered acute and convalescent phases of COVID-19. The prospective study material was composed of cDNA or gDNA derived from T cells, B-cell-depleted T cells, or PBMCs. Deeply sampled blood TCRbeta repertoires from subjects exposed to, actively infected with, or recovered from COVID-19 were included in the dataset. Where available, HLA class I and class II types were obtained from metadata supplied by the sample provider rather than from assay-based typing. A freely available public database, intended as a resource for researchers studying the immune response to SARS-CoV-2, is where the repertoires were released. The samples were drawn from the first 160 participants of the ongoing ImmuneRACE study and from more than 1,000 subjects provided by 6 global collaborators. The sample metadata nearly always contained a de-identified subject ID, COVID-19 status, age in years and sex.

At one collaborating source in Seattle, patients were enrolled during active infection and were followed longitudinally through the course of disease. Whole blood was collected in K2EDTA tubes by collaborating institutions according to the institutions' own protocols. For TCRbeta analysis, collaborators shipped samples in one of three forms: frozen whole blood, isolated PBMCs, or DNA extracted from either of those sample types. Overall study outcomes, separate from this receptor: How much clinical and demographic metadata was included differed by source and by participant, and the metadata was provided uncurated.

TCRbeta CDR3 regions were amplified from genomic DNA by means of the immunoSEQ Assay, a bias-controlled multiplex PCR. Under the source paper's analysis protocol: The number of nucleated cells in each sample was estimated from the amplification of reference gene primers within the assay. To quantify the absolute abundance of each unique TCRbeta CDR3 rearrangement, sequence reads were collapsed and filtered. For each sample, productive Simpson clonality was calculated by taking the square root of Simpson's diversity index across productive rearrangements. The clones in this table, taken by TCRdb from immuneACCESS, are in-frame only. Not every clone is retained; where verified, under half of the shortfall comes from an unresolved V gene, and the cause of the rest is unknown. V and J calls plus clone size are reproduced from that table; the DNA served to infer D and trimming. The table for this sample lists around 220,000 clones; approximately 86% of them were counted only once. The top ten clonotypes cover approximately 10% of the sample.

In the germline V gene (reference sequence), CDR1 corresponds to LGHDT and CDR2 to YNNKEL. The junction shows trimming of 0 bases on V and 7 bases on J, and the gene matches do not reach 8 bases of it. The CDR3 runs 15 residues from the cysteine to the phenylalanine. Only the CDR3 DNA is retained, 45 bases long and in frame from the first base. On this clone itself: The antigen this receptor binds is unknown. There are no base qualities to consult, and no much larger clone falls within one base.

This clonotype was obtained from a woman aged 45-59 years with COVID-19, enrolled during active disease. Sequenced: peripheral blood. The rearrangement combines TRBV3-1 (or the pseudogene TRBV3-2) with TRBJ2-5; TRBD1 agrees with 7 junctional bases. Here the CDR3 is given as CASSQDSLGQATQYF. Here is the DNA: TGTGCCAGCAGCCAAGACAGTCTAGGACAGGCGACCCAGTACTTC.